The present T cell receptor beta chain was sequenced within a study of T cells in Graves' hyperthyroidism and ophthalmopathy. RNA transcripts served as the template for amplifying TCR beta CDR3 regions. HTBI primers drove first-round RT-PCR of the TCR CDR3. MiXCR was run by TCRdb on the multiplex PCR reads, yielding one entry per CDR3 protein. Seen here are approximately 410,000 distinct CDR3 sequences, about 15% observed once, and the top ten hold roughly 13%. For ophthalmopathy patients, the Clinical Activity Score was at least 3 and the NOSPECS grade at least 4; duration was under 3 months. Diagnostic assessment was based on clinical symptoms, serum thyroxine and TRAb, thyroid ultrasound and orbital computed tomography. Overall study results and limits: Peripheral blood also featured most of the thyroid clonotypes expanded above 0.001.

This clonotype was counted between two and nine times. Its antigen is not identified. Germline V gene data show CDR1 as KGHDR and CDR2 as SFDVKD. With 10 bases clipped from V and 2 bases from J, the junction kept 11 bases outside the gene matches. This CDR3 has 15 residues. Sequenced input: blood. This sequence joins TRBV24-1 and TRBJ2-7; 9 nucleotides agree with TRBD1. The TCR comes from a man between 18 and 29 years old with Graves' ophthalmopathy. DNA for the CDR3: TGTGCCACGGCCGACGGGGGGACAGGGCCCTACGAGCAGTACTTC. Protein product: CATADGGTGPYEQYF.